The 16 T cell receptor beta chains given below trace back to one sample, sequenced in a study of identical twins. MiXCR was run by TCRdb on the 5' RACE reads, yielding one entry per CDR3 protein. The sample has 400,000 to 550,000 distinct CDR3 sequences, roughly an eighth seen once. The same sample was also used in a study of yellow fever vaccine responses in identical twins.

The sample taken for sequencing was CD4+ T cells sorted from blood. The receptors come from a woman between 18 and 29 years old in good health.

The table lists this clonotype with a few counts. V and J are TRBV20-1 and TRBJ1-5, with a possible D match to TRBD1 (5 bases). The V end was cut by 6 bases, the J end by 4 bases, with 16 bases between. CDR3 length: 14 residues. CDR1 and CDR2 (germline): DFQATT, SNEGSKA (reference sequence). The CDR3 region is CSALSGDLNQPQHF. Here the CDR3 DNA reads TGCAGTGCCCTTTCTGGGGACCTAAATCAGCCCCAGCATTTT.

The rearrangement joins TRBV15 to TRBJ2-4, with 7 bases identical to TRBD2. This CDR3 has 16 residues. V lost 5 bases to trimming and J lost 12 bases; unmatched junction nucleotides: 19. Per the germline V gene, CDR1 is LNHNV and CDR2 is YYDKDF (reference sequence). The CDR3 region is CATSAWGGAENEDQYF. CDR3 in DNA: TGTGCCACCAGCGCCTGGGGAGGGGCCGAGAATGAGGATCAGTACTTC.

The sample holds many counts of this clonotype. The chain has TRBV3-1 and TRBJ1-2; D gene ambiguous. CDR3 length: 12 amino acids. Deletions cut 10 bases from V and 2 bases from J, with 11 bases between. In germline, CDR1 is LGHDT, CDR2 YNNKEL (reference sequence). Here the CDR3 reads CATLRNNYGYTF. For the CDR3, the DNA is TGTGCCACTCTTCGCAACAACTATGGCTACACCTTC.

This clonotype was recorded a few times. The rearrangement links TRBV7-6 to TRBJ2-1; D perhaps matches TRBD2 (6 bases). Germline loops: CDR1 SGHVS, CDR2 FNYEAQ. This CDR3 has 18 residues. The ends were cut back, 2 bases at V and 2 bases at J, with 19 bases in the middle. CDR3 sequence: CASSLTVAGLQTYNEQFF. In DNA form, the CDR3 reads TGTGCCAGCAGCTTAACAGTTGCGGGACTCCAAACCTACAATGAGCAGTTCTTC.

The chain carries TRBV5-6 and TRBJ2-7, with D possibly TRBD1 on 6 matching bases. Germline V CDR1 and CDR2: SGHDT, YYEEEE. The V end was cut by 0 bases, the J end by 2 bases, with 12 bases between. The CDR3 loop spans 15 amino acids. The CDR3 nucleotides read TGTGCCAGCAGCTTGGCGCCAGGGGAGACCTACGAGCAGTACTTC. Translated, it gives CASSLAPGETYEQYF.

This clonotype showed up just a few times. The chain is built from TRBV19 and TRBJ2-3; D unresolved. This CDR3 is built from 14 residues. Germline CDR1 reads LNHDA; CDR2 reads SQIVND (reference sequence). The V and J ends lost 3 bases and 1 base respectively, with 8 bases between them. The CDR3 protein is CASSMNSGTDTQYF. CDR3 nucleotide sequence: TGTGCCAGTAGTATGAACAGCGGCACAGATACGCAGTATTTT.

The chain employs TRBV14 and TRBJ1-1; D gene uncertain. This CDR3 region has 12 residues. Germline CDR1 is SGHDN and CDR2 is FVKESK. Trimming cost V 2 bases and J 7 bases, with 8 bases left between them. The CDR3 sequence is CASSQTNLEAFF. DNA of the CDR3: TGTGCCAGCAGCCAAACGAACCTTGAAGCTTTCTTT.

This chain links TRBV9 with TRBJ2-7; D call uncertain. This CDR3 is built from 15 residues. V was shortened by 0 bases and J by 1 base, with 11 bases between the two germline ends. Germline assignment: CDR1 SGDLS and CDR2 YYNGEE. The CDR3 loop reads CASSVAAGESYEQYF. The DNA of the CDR3 is TGTGCCAGCAGCGTAGCGGCAGGTGAATCCTACGAGCAGTACTTC.

This clonotype came up many times. The chain links TRBV12-3 or TRBV12-4 to TRBJ2-3, with TRBD1 matching 9 bases. J was trimmed by 4 bases and V by 5 bases; bases with no gene match: 7. The CDR3 is 15 residues long. The CDR3 bases are TGTGCCAGCAGTCCGGGACAGGGTTATGCAGATACGCAGTATTTT. It encodes CASSPGQGYADTQYF.

The gene calls are TRBV7-8 and TRBJ2-5; 15 bases fit TRBD2. V was pared by 5 bases and J by 2 bases, with 6 bases of the junction left unmatched. CDR1 SGHVS and CDR2 FQNEAQ come from the germline V gene. The CDR3 has 17 amino acids. CDR3 bases: TGTGCCAGCAGCCGAACTGGACTAGCGGGAGGGCAAGAGACCCAGTACTTC. It yields the protein CASSRTGLAGGQETQYF.

This clonotype was observed a handful of times. This chain joins TRBV7-3 and TRBJ2-3, with a possible D match to TRBD2 (7 bases). CDR1 SGHTA and CDR2 FQGTGA come from the germline V gene. The CDR3 contains 15 residues. The V end was cut by 2 bases, the J end by 4 bases, with 13 bases between. The CDR3 region is CASSLVGGAADTQYF. CDR3 nucleotide sequence: TGTGCCAGCAGCTTAGTTGGGGGGGCCGCAGATACGCAGTATTTT.

This clonotype was counted only a few times. This chain joins TRBV12-3 or TRBV12-4 and TRBJ2-2; TRBD1 matches 10 bases. The CDR3 sequence is 16 residues long. With V trimmed by 6 bases and J by 2 bases, 6 bases remained unmatched. The CDR3: CASSARDRGNTGELFF. DNA of the CDR3: TGTGCCAGCAGCGCCCGGGACAGGGGAAACACCGGGGAGCTGTTTTTT.

This clonotype was detected only a few times. The rearrangement joins TRBV20-1 to TRBJ2-7; maybe TRBD1 (6 bases). The germline V gene has CDR1 DFQATT and CDR2 SNEGSKA (reference sequence). The CDR3 sequence is 13 residues long. Trimming took off 1 base at V and 4 bases at J, with 11 bases between the two ends. DNA for the CDR3: TGCAGTGCTAGAGCAGGACAGCGGTACGAGCAGTACTTC. It is translated as CSARAGQRYEQYF.

This clonotype was recorded only once. V usage is TRBV11-2 and J usage is TRBJ2-7; a weak D match, TRBD1 (5 bases). The germline V gene encodes CDR1 SGHAT and CDR2 FQNNGV. The CDR3 spans 18 residues. V was clipped by 2 bases and J by 2 bases, with 22 bases between them. CDR3 sequence reads: CASSLRQGGMDRTYEQYF. As DNA, the CDR3 is TGTGCCAGCAGCTTAAGGCAGGGTGGGATGGATAGAACCTACGAGCAGTACTTC.

V and J are TRBV7-2 and TRBJ2-3, with D possibly being TRBD1 or TRBD2 (6 bases each). V was cut by 5 bases and J by 0 bases, with 15 bases left in between. Germline CDR1 is SGHTA and CDR2 is FQGNSA. This CDR3 is 16 amino acids long. CDR3 sequence reads: CASSPRTGRSTDTQYF. CDR3 coding DNA: TGTGCCAGCAGCCCGCGTACAGGGAGGAGCACAGATACGCAGTATTTT.

This chain joins TRBV7-9 and TRBJ1-2, with D perhaps matching TRBD1 (6 bases). The CDR3 contains 12 residues. Looked up from germline, CDR1 is SEHNR and CDR2 is FQNEAQ (reference sequence). The germline V and J ends were trimmed by 3 bases and 8 bases, with 10 bases remaining between them. The CDR3 sequence: CASSLDRLGYTF. CDR3 bases: TGTGCCAGCAGCTTGGACAGATTAGGCTACACCTTC.